The following is a T cell receptor (beta chain) sequence with its context. Source study methods: Cell counts per sample came from amplifying reference gene primers. Clones were read by immunoSEQ multiplex PCR, and TCRdb kept only the in-frame ones, dropping some. The V and J calls and the clone size are those of that table, but D and trimming were determined from the DNA. The sample contains approximately 150,000 clones, about 87% of which appear only once. These data originate in a study of blood T cell repertoires in COVID-19. Study summary: The United States, Italy and Spain were the sources of the acute and convalescent COVID-19 samples. In each case, the material was cDNA or gDNA derived from T cells, B-cell-depleted T cells, or PBMCs.

CDR3 length: 15 amino acids. J gave up 4 bases and V 3 bases, and 9 bases lay outside the gene matches. Germline CDR1 reads DFQATT; CDR2 reads SNEGSKA (reference sequence). This chain connects TRBV20-1 to TRBJ1-5; TRBD1 agrees at 7 bases. The TCR originated in a woman aged 45-65 years with active or convalescent COVID-19. The sequenced sample was peripheral blood. The CDR3 here is CSASPGTVGNQPQHF. CDR3 coding DNA: TGCAGTGCTAGTCCAGGGACAGTCGGGAATCAGCCCCAGCATTTT.